One and the same sample provided the 17 T cell receptor beta chains below, sequenced in a study of T cell repertoires in cytomegalovirus infection (dated by TCRdb to about 2019). This specimen's treatment or condition label, per the study, means: in vitro stimulation with specific CMV peptide epitopes to enrich CMV-specific T cells. The sequencing machine was an Illumina HiSeq 1500. In-frame beta chains were kept once TCRdb had trimmed the public reads at Q25 with fastp and called clones with MiXCR. CDR3 protein sequences are deduplicated, and each keeps its most common genes and DNA. This sample is represented by over 40,000 distinct CDR3 sequences; roughly 19% of them were singletons. The ten most abundant clones make up 53% of the sample. These receptors are not linked to any known antigen. The specimen was CD8+ T cells from cultured PBMCs, collected from culture after CMV antigen stimulation. The receptors originated from a human donor in good health (CMV status not recorded). Some clones in this sample may be carry-over from other donors' samples.

In its sample, this clonotype was seen many times. The chain joins TRBV7-8 to TRBJ2-1; no clear D gene. This CDR3 has 14 amino acids. Trimming removed 5 bases from V and 4 bases from J, with 12 bases in between. Germline assignment: CDR1 SGHVS and CDR2 FQNEAQ. The CDR3 DNA reads TGTGCCAGCAGCCCCCATCACGAATACAATGAGCAGTTCTTC. Protein product: CASSPHHEYNEQFF.

This rearrangement joins TRBV24-1 to TRBJ2-1; perhaps TRBD1 as D (5 bases). The CDR3 totals 13 residues. Germline CDR1 KGHDR, CDR2 SFDVKD. Between the trimmed V and J ends, which lost 1 base and 8 bases, there was a span of 8 bases. The DNA for the CDR3 is TGTGCCACCAGTGATTTTAGGGGTGATGAGCAGTTCTTC. It yields the protein CATSDFRGDEQFF.

The V gene is TRBV11-3, the J gene TRBJ1-1, with 10 bases lining up with TRBD1. The CDR3 is 14 amino acids. After removal of 5 bases from V and 4 bases from J, the junction contained 4 bases not matched to a gene. Germline V gene data show CDR1 as SGHNT and CDR2 as YENEEA. CDR3 bases: TGTGCCAGCAGCCTAGGGACAGGGGTCACTGAAGCTTTCTTT. Its protein is CASSLGTGVTEAFF.

Many counts were recorded for this clonotype. The CDR3 region is CASSLSGYYNEQFF. The CDR3 bases are TGTGCCAGCAGTTTGAGTGGTTACTACAATGAGCAGTTCTTC. V usage is TRBV27 and J usage is TRBJ2-1; D unclear. The CDR3 contains 14 residues. Looked up from germline, CDR1 is MNHEY and CDR2 is SMNVEV (reference sequence). The V end was cut by 3 bases, the J end by 3 bases, with 9 bases between.

The table lists this clonotype with many counts. The chain joins TRBV7-6 to TRBJ2-2, with 10 bases aligning to TRBD2. CDR1 is SGHVS and CDR2 is FNYEAQ in the germline V gene. Unmatched junction bases numbered 5, after V lost 4 bases and J lost 3 bases. The CDR3 is made up of 16 amino acids. The CDR3 sequence: CASSSGTSAYTGELFF. The CDR3 nucleotides are TGTGCCAGCAGCTCTGGGACTAGCGCATACACCGGGGAGCTGTTTTTT.

This clonotype came up a few times. V gene TRBV9 combines with J gene TRBJ2-5; D remains ambiguous. This CDR3 contains 14 residues. Trimming pared 4 bases from V and 4 bases from J, leaving 14 bases between. Germline V lookup: CDR1 SGDLS, CDR2 YYNGEE. This chain's CDR3 is CASSPWTAPETQYF. The CDR3 region has the DNA TGTGCCAGCAGCCCTTGGACCGCCCCAGAGACCCAGTACTTC.

Many counts were recorded for this clonotype. The V gene is TRBV27, the J gene TRBJ2-1; 10 bases are a match to TRBD2. The V gene's germline CDR1 is MNHEY and CDR2 SMNVEV (reference sequence). The V gene end was trimmed by 6 bases and the J gene end by 1 base; junction bases not matched to a gene: 3. The CDR3 length is 15 residues. The CDR3 spells CASSQTSGSYNEQFF. Here the CDR3 DNA reads TGTGCCAGCAGCCAGACTAGCGGGTCCTACAATGAGCAGTTCTTC.

The sample holds many counts of this clonotype. The chain employs TRBV11-1 and TRBJ2-7, with 7 bases matching TRBD1. In germline, CDR1 is SGHAT, CDR2 FQDESV (reference sequence). V was pared by 8 bases and J by 5 bases, with 12 bases of the junction left unmatched. The CDR3 is made up of 14 amino acids. The CDR3 DNA follows: TGTGCCAGCGGAGAGACAGGGAATCGCCACGAGCAGTACTTC. Amino acids: CASGETGNRHEQYF.

Points on this clonotype: A much larger clone sits a single nucleotide away, making a read error possible. Because the CDR3 is missing its conserved closing phenylalanine or tryptophan, this is likely a read error. The chain carries TRBV28 and TRBJ2-5; D gene unclear. The CDR3 extends over 12 amino acids. V lost 1 base and J 5 bases, leaving 5 bases between the germline ends. The germline gives CDR1 MDHEN, CDR2 SYDVKM. This CDR3 reads CASSLSYETQYS. In nucleotides, the CDR3 is TGTGCCAGCAGTTTATCCTACGAGACCCAGTACTCC.

The rearrangement links TRBV19 to TRBJ1-1; 9 nucleotides align to TRBD1. With 10 bases clipped from V and 2 bases from J, the junction kept 5 bases outside the gene matches. The CDR3 is 13 amino acids. CDR1 and CDR2 from the germline V gene are LNHDA and SQIVND (reference sequence). CDR3 nucleotide sequence: TGTGCCACCAACAGGGGGCGTAACACTGAAGCTTTCTTT. This translates into CATNRGRNTEAFF.

This clonotype is deemed medium-sized. The chain uses TRBV7-2 and TRBJ2-5; 11 bases are a match to TRBD2. Trimming removed 1 base from V and 4 bases from J; junction bases left unmatched: 5. CDR1 and CDR2 (germline): SGHTA, FQGNSA. CDR3 length: 16 amino acids. CDR3 in DNA: TGTGCCAGCAGCTTAGGCACTAGCGGGAGAGGAGAGACCCAGTACTTC. This gives the protein CASSLGTSGRGETQYF.

The rearrangement links TRBV20-1 to TRBJ2-7, with 10 bases aligning to TRBD1. Germline lookup yields CDR1 DFQATT and CDR2 SNEGSKA (reference sequence). V lost 1 base, J lost 3 bases, and 15 bases stayed unmatched. The CDR3 is made up of 18 amino acids. CDR3 residues: CSARGGAGTGDLFYEQYF. The DNA of the CDR3 is TGCAGTGCTAGAGGCGGTGCTGGGACAGGGGACCTTTTCTACGAGCAGTACTTC.

This chain joins TRBV12-3 or TRBV12-4 and TRBJ1-5, with D uncertain. Trimming shortened V by 2 bases and J by 3 bases, and 2 bases separated the two germline ends. CDR3 length: 12 amino acids. The CDR3, as DNA: TGTGCCAGCAGTTTACCCAATCAGCCCCAGCATTTT. As protein: CASSLPNQPQHF.

This clonotype was seen repeatedly, ten times or more. The chain combines TRBV7-8 with TRBJ2-1; 7 bases are a match to TRBD1. The CDR3 has 16 residues. Trimming removed 0 bases from V and 8 bases from J; junction bases left unmatched: 10. Germline CDR1 and CDR2: SGHVS and FQNEAQ. CDR3 amino acids: CASSLATGFGRDEQFF. The CDR3 DNA is TGTGCCAGCAGCTTAGCGACAGGGTTCGGAAGGGATGAGCAGTTCTTC.

The rearrangement joins TRBV9 to TRBJ2-1; 10 positions match TRBD2. From germline, CDR1 is SGDLS and CDR2 YYNGEE. After removal of 4 bases from V and 4 bases from J, the junction contained 8 bases not matched to a gene. The CDR3 has 16 amino acids. This chain's CDR3 is CASSPGAGGGYNEQFF. The DNA for the CDR3 is TGTGCCAGCAGCCCCGGAGCGGGAGGGGGTTACAATGAGCAGTTCTTC. The whole variable domain, filled in from reference TRBV9 and TRBJ2-1, reads DSGVTQTPKHLITATGQRVTLRCSPRSGDLSVYWYQQSLDQGLQFLIQYYNGEERAKGNILERFSAQQFPDLHSELNLSSLELGDSALYFCASSPGAGGGYNEQFFGPGTRLTVL.

The CDR3 region is CASSLGPAGGGNEQFF. CDR3 nucleotide sequence: TGTGCCAGCAGCTTAGGACCAGCGGGAGGCGGGAATGAGCAGTTCTTC. This chain connects TRBV11-2 to TRBJ2-1; TRBD2 aligns across 9 bases. The germline CDR1 and CDR2 sequences are SGHAT and FQNNGV. The CDR3 consists of 16 residues. J lost 7 bases, V lost 1 base, and 8 bases had no gene match.

This clonotype was seen ten or more times. This chain connects TRBV5-6 to TRBJ2-3; D is unclear. CDR1 SGHDT and CDR2 YYEEEE come from the germline V gene. The CDR3 contains 13 residues. Deletions cut 4 bases from V and 3 bases from J, with 9 bases between. The CDR3 DNA reads TGTGCCAGCAGCGTCGCTGGGACAGATACGCAGTATTTT. This gives the protein CASSVAGTDTQYF.